The 21 T cell receptor beta chains below were found in one sample sequenced in a study of human T cells and chemical hapten exposure. MiXCR was run by TCRdb on the RACE reads, yielding one entry per CDR3 protein. Here the sample spans around 130,000 distinct CDR3 sequences, 12% being singletons. The time point here: patch test 2, 6 weeks after DPC sensitization. Treatment indicated: therapeutic diphenylcyclopropenone sensitization with weekly scalp DPC. The sample consisted of whole blood, taken in connection with sensitization to the hapten diphenylcyclopropenone (DPC). These receptors all come from a woman aged 45-65 years with alopecia areata. Some clones in this sample may be carry-over from other donors' samples.

This chain connects TRBV7-6 to TRBJ2-1; D is perhaps TRBD2 (6 bases). The CDR3 length is 15 residues. Per germline, CDR1 SGHVS and CDR2 FNYEAQ. Trimming removed 5 bases at V and 4 bases at J, with 15 bases between. DNA for the CDR3: TGTGCCAGCAGCCCTCCCGGGACTCGTTACAATGAGCAGTTCTTC. Translated, it gives CASSPPGTRYNEQFF.

The chain combines TRBV29-1 with TRBJ2-5; 10 bases align to TRBD1. Germline-derived CDR1 and CDR2 are SQVTM and ANQGSEA. J was trimmed by 5 bases and V by 5 bases; bases with no gene match: 11. CDR3 length: 15 residues. The chain's CDR3 is CSVTRQGAGWETQYF. For the CDR3, the DNA is TGCAGCGTTACCCGACAGGGGGCGGGGTGGGAGACCCAGTACTTC. Based on the CDR3 plus reference TRBV29-1 and TRBJ2-5, the full variable domain is SAVISQKPSRDICQRGTSLTIQCQVDSQVTMMFWYRQQPGQSLTLIATANQGSEATYESGFVIDKFPISRPNLTFSTLTVSNMSPEDSSIYLCSVTRQGAGWETQYFGPGTRLLVL.

The gene calls are TRBV19 and TRBJ2-1, with 7 bases that match TRBD2. The germline gives CDR1 LNHDA, CDR2 SQIVND (reference sequence). This CDR3 region has 15 residues. The ends lost 7 bases at V and 2 bases at J; junction bases unmatched: 8. The CDR3 region has the DNA TGTGCCAGTACCGGGGGGTCTTTTCCCTACAATGAGCAGTTCTTC. It encodes CASTGGSFPYNEQFF.

This clonotype was detected ten times or more. The chain uses TRBV6-5 and TRBJ1-1; D uncertain. Germline assignment: CDR1 MNHEY and CDR2 SVGAGI. The CDR3 covers 11 residues. The germline V and J ends were trimmed by 6 bases and 5 bases, with 7 bases remaining between them. CDR3 nucleotide sequence: TGTGCCAGCAGGATACGGACTGAAGCTTTCTTT. This codes for CASRIRTEAFF.

This clonotype has more than one count but fewer than ten. The chain recombines TRBV29-1 with TRBJ2-7; D gene uncertain. The germline V gene has CDR1 SQVTM and CDR2 ANQGSEA. CDR3 length: 13 residues. Deletions cut 4 bases from V and 1 base from J, with 11 bases between. CDR3 amino acids: CSVVQARSYEQYF. DNA of the CDR3: TGCAGCGTTGTGCAGGCGCGGTCCTACGAGCAGTACTTC.

This clonotype was detected many times. This chain connects TRBV6-2 or TRBV6-3 to TRBJ2-7; 7 bases align to TRBD2. Per germline, CDR1 MNHEY and CDR2 SVGEGT. The CDR3 spans 13 residues. J gave up 7 bases and V 10 bases, and 13 bases lay outside the gene matches. The CDR3 coding sequence is TGTGCCACCCGGGACTACGCCTTCGGGGAGCAGTACTTC. It codes for CATRDYAFGEQYF.

The chain recombines TRBV14 with TRBJ2-6, with a weak D call TRBD1 (5 bases). Germline values: CDR1 SGHDN, CDR2 FVKESK. This CDR3 has 16 amino acids. The V gene lost 4 bases and the J gene lost 0 bases, with 10 bases spanning the gap. For the CDR3, the DNA is TGTGCCAGCAGCCGTTACAGGTCCTCTGGGGCCAACGTCCTGACTTTC. Translating it yields CASSRYRSSGANVLTF.

This clonotype was counted at least ten times. J is TRBJ2-3 and V is TRBV7-9, with D possibly being TRBD2 (5 bases). Deletions cut 5 bases from V and 2 bases from J, with 20 bases between. The CDR3 sequence is 17 residues long. The germline gives CDR1 SEHNR, CDR2 FQNEAQ (reference sequence). In DNA form, the CDR3 reads TGTGCCAGCAGCCCCACCGGGGTCTCTTCTGCCACAGATACGCAGTATTTT. Translation gives CASSPTGVSSATDTQYF. The full variable domain, in which reference TRBV7-9 and TRBJ2-3 provide the parts outside the CDR3, is DTGVSQNPRHKITKRGQNVTFRCDPISEHNRLYWYRQTLGQGPEFLTYFQNEAQLEKSRLLSDRFSAERPKGSFSTLEIQRTEQGDSAMYLCASSPTGVSSATDTQYFGPGTRLTVL.

This clonotype was seen more than once but under ten times. V usage is TRBV5-5 and J usage is TRBJ2-7, with 8 nucleotides matching TRBD1. CDR1 and CDR2 (germline): SGHKS, YYEKEE (reference sequence). CDR3 length: 15 amino acids. The V and J ends lost 9 bases and 0 bases, in that order; junction bases with no gene match: 11. In nucleotides, the CDR3 is TGTGCCACAGGGGGCAGGGAGGACCTCTCCTACGAGCAGTACTTC. It yields the protein CATGGREDLSYEQYF. Full variable domain (rest looked up from reference TRBV5-5 and TRBJ2-7): DAGVTQSPTHLIKTRGQQVTLRCSPISGHKSVSWYQQVLGQGPQFIFQYYEKEERGRGNFPDRFSARQFPNYSSELNVNALLLGDSALYLCATGGREDLSYEQYFGPGTRLTVT.

This clonotype occurred a few times. The J gene is TRBJ1-5, the V gene TRBV21-1; no DNA check was done on the table's D call, TRBD1. TRBV21-1 has pseudogene status. CDR3 length: 18 residues. The CDR3 DNA reads as TGTGCCAGCAGCACTTCAAGTAGGGGACAGGATAGCAATCAGCCCCAGCATTTT. Translating it yields CASSTSSRGQDSNQPQHF.

The rearrangement joins TRBV9 to TRBJ2-3; D not resolved. The CDR3 length is 14 residues. Germline CDR1 and CDR2: SGDLS and YYNGEE. The V gene lost 0 bases and the J gene lost 2 bases, with 7 bases spanning the gap. CDR3 coding DNA: TGTGCCAGCAGCGTAGTGGCGGCCACAGATACGCAGTATTTT. Translation gives CASSVVAATDTQYF.

This clonotype was seen only a few times. The CDR3, as DNA: TGTGCCAGTAAGCGGGAACCCACAGATACGCAGTATTTT. Translated, it gives CASKREPTDTQYF. The rearrangement joins TRBV6-5 to TRBJ2-3; 7 nucleotides line up with TRBD2. The CDR3 is 13 amino acids. Trimming at V came to 9 bases and at J to 2 bases, leaving 5 bases not matched to a gene. The V gene's germline CDR1 is MNHEY and CDR2 SVGAGI.

V is TRBV4-1 and J is TRBJ2-1; possibly TRBD2 for D (5 bases). V was pared by 1 base and J by 12 bases, with 13 bases between. Per the germline V gene, CDR1 is MGHRA and CDR2 is YSYEKL. The CDR3 is 13 residues long. The CDR3 nucleotides are TGCGCCAGCAGCCAAGGAGTGGGAGAGGGGCAGTTCTTC. Its translation: CASSQGVGEGQFF.

This chain links TRBV20-1 with TRBJ1-5; no definite D call. The CDR3 is 13 amino acids. Trimming cost V 3 bases and J 2 bases, with 8 bases left between them. Germline V lookup: CDR1 DFQATT, CDR2 SNEGSKA (reference sequence). CDR3 coding DNA: TGCAGTGCTAGTTTCCAGGGCAATCAGCCCCAGCATTTT. This codes for CSASFQGNQPQHF.

There are a few counts of this clonotype. J is TRBJ1-3 and V is TRBV19; 7 bases are a match to TRBD1. The CDR3 sequence is 13 residues long. CDR1 and CDR2 (germline): LNHDA, SQIVND (reference sequence). The V segment lost 10 bases and the J segment 7 bases; nucleotides outside the gene matches: 10. CDR3 in DNA: TGTGCCACCCAAGGACAGGTCTTGAACACCATATATTTT. Amino acid sequence: CATQGQVLNTIYF. Looking up the rest from reference TRBV19 and TRBJ1-3 gives the full variable domain: DGGITQSPKYLFRKEGQNVTLSCEQNLNHDAMYWYRQDPGQGLRLIYYSQIVNDFQKGDIAEGYSVSREKKESFPLTVTSAQKNPTAFYLCATQGQVLNTIYFGEGSWLTVV.

A remark on this clonotype: One end of the junction fails to match germline, which may point to a read error. The V call is TRBV20-1, the J call TRBJ1-5, with 7 positions matching TRBD1. CDR1 is DFQATT, CDR2 SNEGSKA, per germline (reference sequence). CDR3 length: 13 residues. The CDR3 sequence: CSASRGVGQPQHF. The CDR3 DNA reads TGCAGTGCTTCCAGGGGGGTGGGTCAGCCCCAACATTTT.

This clonotype was detected a few times. V usage is TRBV27 and J usage is TRBJ2-5, with D possibly TRBD1 on 7 matching bases. Looked up from germline, CDR1 is MNHEY and CDR2 is SMNVEV (reference sequence). The CDR3 extends over 14 amino acids. V was pared by 6 bases and J by 4 bases, with 15 bases between. This CDR3 is CASSPSQGGETQYF. The CDR3 DNA follows: TGTGCCAGCAGCCCCTCCCAGGGGGGAGAGACCCAGTACTTC.

This clonotype has only a few counts. For the CDR3, the DNA is TGTGCCAGCAGCGTGGGATGGGGGAGCAATTCACCCCTCCACTTT. It codes for CASSVGWGSNSPLHF. This chain connects TRBV9 to TRBJ1-6, with D perhaps TRBD1 (5 bases). The CDR3 covers 15 residues. CDR1 is SGDLS and CDR2 is YYNGEE in the germline V gene. The germline V and J ends were trimmed by 2 bases and 7 bases, with 13 bases remaining between them.

This clonotype was counted a few times. The rearrangement links TRBV7-9 to TRBJ2-7, with a possible D match to TRBD2 (6 bases). The germline V gene has CDR1 SEHNR and CDR2 FQNEAQ (reference sequence). The V and J ends lost 0 bases and 6 bases respectively, with 9 bases between them. CDR3 length: 13 residues. As DNA, the CDR3 is TGTGCCAGCAGCTTAGCGCACGGGGGCGAGCAGTACTTC. It translates to CASSLAHGGEQYF. Drawing the rest from reference TRBV7-9 and TRBJ2-7, the complete variable domain is DTGVSQNPRHKITKRGQNVTFRCDPISEHNRLYWYRQTLGQGPEFLTYFQNEAQLEKSRLLSDRFSAERPKGSFSTLEIQRTEQGDSAMYLCASSLAHGGEQYFGPGTRLTVT.

The genes are TRBV12-3 or TRBV12-4 and TRBJ2-5; D uncertain. This CDR3 has 13 amino acids. The V gene lost 2 bases and the J gene lost 7 bases, with 11 bases spanning the gap. This CDR3 is CASSLRLVATQYF. The CDR3 DNA reads TGTGCCAGCAGTTTAAGGCTAGTTGCGACCCAGTACTTC.

V is TRBV12-3 or TRBV12-4 and J is TRBJ2-1, with D perhaps being TRBD1 or TRBD2 (6 bases each). V lost 5 bases and J 2 bases, leaving 13 bases between the germline ends. CDR3 length: 15 residues. The CDR3 spells CASSAGHGTYNEQFF. The DNA for the CDR3 is TGTGCCAGCAGTGCGGGACACGGGACCTACAATGAGCAGTTCTTC.